This entry lists 21 T cell receptor beta chains sequenced from one sample in a study of T-cell reconstitution after alpha-beta-depleted transplantation in children. TCRbeta library construction was performed incorporating unique molecular identifiers. TCRdb analysed the PCR reads with MiXCR anew, one entry per CDR3 protein. The sample includes about 78,000 distinct CDR3 sequences, roughly 14% of them seen just once. Sequencing used PBMCs, mostly from graft donor cells, obtained 180 days after TCRalphabeta/CD19-depleted stem cell transplant. The receptors were sampled from a male patient between 2 and 10 years old who had a stem cell transplant for acute lymphoblastic leukemia, so the T cells may come from the graft donor.

The chain couples TRBV29-1 to TRBJ2-1; a weak D match, TRBD2 (6 bases). The CDR3 is 14 residues long. Germline CDR1 reads SQVTM; CDR2 reads ANQGSEA. The V and J ends lost 1 base and 2 bases respectively, with 9 bases between them. Here the CDR3 DNA reads TGCAGCGTTGAAGGGCGGGAAGCCTACAATGAGCAGTTCTTC. As protein: CSVEGREAYNEQFF.

Many counts were recorded for this clonotype. The junction does not match germline at one end; this may be a read error. The chain couples TRBV2 to TRBJ1-5; D is undetermined. Germline V CDR1 and CDR2: SNHLY, FYNNEI. The CDR3 has 11 residues. The chain's CDR3 is CEMDCNQPQHF. CDR3 DNA: TGCGAAATGGATTGCAATCAGCCCCAGCATTTT.

The rearrangement uses TRBV4-3 and TRBJ2-7; D possibly uses TRBD1 or TRBD2 (5 bases each). V lost 0 bases to trimming and J lost 2 bases, with 20 bases between them. CDR1 is LGHNA and CDR2 is YSLEER in the germline V gene. The CDR3 spans 18 residues. The CDR3 sequence: CASSQEPSGARFPYEQYF. For the CDR3, the DNA is TGCGCCAGCAGCCAAGAACCTTCCGGGGCTAGGTTTCCCTACGAGCAGTACTTC.

The chain recombines TRBV9 with TRBJ2-7; D unclear. The germline CDR1 and CDR2 sequences are SGDLS and YYNGEE. CDR3 length: 12 amino acids. V dropped 5 bases and J dropped 4 bases, with 10 bases sitting between them. CDR3 region: CASRALLYEQYF. DNA of the CDR3: TGTGCCAGCAGGGCCCTTTTATACGAGCAGTACTTC.

This clonotype has a count of ten or more. The chain combines TRBV12-3 or TRBV12-4 with TRBJ2-3, with TRBD2 identical over 7 bases. V shed 7 bases and J 2 bases; nucleotides not matched to a gene: 9. The CDR3 contains 15 residues. The CDR3 sequence: CASTFSSGLTDTQYF. CDR3 nucleotides: TGTGCCAGCACTTTTTCTAGCGGCCTCACAGATACGCAGTATTTT.

The table lists this clonotype with many counts. This chain uses TRBV21-1 with TRBJ2-4; the D call in the table, TRBD2, was not verified against the DNA. TRBV21-1 is described as a pseudogene. CDR3 length: 15 amino acids. The CDR3 DNA reads as TGTGCCAGCACTCCGGGGACTTCAGCCAAAAACATTCAGTACTTC. Translated: CASTPGTSAKNIQYF.

This clonotype has just a few counts. This sequence joins TRBV7-2 and TRBJ1-1, with a tentative D call TRBD1 (6 bases). V lost 5 bases to trimming and J lost 6 bases, with 13 bases between them. Germline CDR1 and CDR2: SGHTA and FQGNSA. CDR3 length equals 13 residues. The CDR3 spells CASSLRTAPEAFF. The CDR3 DNA reads TGTGCCAGCAGCCTACGGACAGCACCTGAAGCTTTCTTT.

This clonotype has a handful of counts. The rearrangement links TRBV5-5 to TRBJ2-7, with D unresolved. The CDR3 covers 13 residues. Germline-derived CDR1 and CDR2 are SGHKS and YYEKEE (reference sequence). The V gene lost 4 bases and the J gene lost 3 bases, with 11 bases spanning the gap. CDR3 protein: CASSLGFVYEQYF. The CDR3 DNA is TGTGCCAGCAGCCTCGGTTTCGTCTACGAGCAGTACTTC.

V is TRBV24-1 and J is TRBJ2-5, with D unclear. The germline V gene has CDR1 KGHDR and CDR2 SFDVKD. The CDR3 loop spans 12 amino acids. Trimming stripped 3 bases from V and 4 bases from J, with 5 bases between. The CDR3, as DNA: TGTGCCACCAGTGATCGGTCAGAGACCCAGTACTTC. Encoded protein: CATSDRSETQYF.

This clonotype came up many times. The gene calls are TRBV5-5 and TRBJ2-2; D not certain. CDR1 SGHKS and CDR2 YYEKEE come from the germline V gene (reference sequence). V was clipped by 2 bases and J by 5 bases, with 16 bases between them. This CDR3 is built from 16 residues. CDR3 region: CASSLISSLRTGELFF. The CDR3 nucleotides are TGTGCCAGCAGCTTAATATCCAGCTTGAGGACCGGGGAGCTGTTTTTT.

This clonotype has at least ten counts. This sequence joins TRBV20-1 and TRBJ2-1, with 8 bases lining up with TRBD2. The V segment lost 6 bases and the J segment 7 bases; nucleotides outside the gene matches: 11. The CDR3 contains 14 residues. The germline V gene encodes CDR1 DFQATT and CDR2 SNEGSKA (reference sequence). The DNA of the CDR3 is TGCAGTGCACCTGACTGGGAGCGGGGGAATGAGCAGTTCTTC. Translation: CSAPDWERGNEQFF.

This chain links TRBV5-1 with TRBJ2-7; TRBD1 is a possible D gene (6 bases). Germline lookup yields CDR1 SGHRS and CDR2 YFSETQ. The V and J ends lost 0 bases and 2 bases respectively, with 12 bases between them. This CDR3 region has 15 residues. The CDR3 DNA reads as TGCGCCAGCAGCTTGGGGGTGTCAGGGGCCTACGAGCAGTACTTC. This encodes CASSLGVSGAYEQYF.

This clonotype occurred many times. In DNA, the CDR3 is TGCGCCAGCAGCTTGGGAGCTAGCCGTCCGGGGGAGCAGTTCTTC. This gives the protein CASSLGASRPGEQFF. This sequence joins TRBV5-1 and TRBJ2-1; D may be TRBD2 (5 bases). This CDR3 comprises 15 residues. Trimming pared 0 bases from V and 10 bases from J, leaving 17 bases between. Germline CDR1 is SGHRS and CDR2 is YFSETQ.

This clonotype was detected many times. J is TRBJ2-5 and V is TRBV20-1, with 8 bases fitting TRBD1. The CDR3 loop spans 13 amino acids. Unmatched junction bases numbered 9, after V lost 3 bases and J lost 9 bases. Germline CDR1 DFQATT, CDR2 SNEGSKA (reference sequence). The CDR3 spells CSASPGTGGAQYF. The CDR3 DNA sequence: TGCAGTGCTAGCCCCGGGACAGGAGGCGCCCAGTACTTC.

The sample holds a few counts of this clonotype. The V call is TRBV25-1, the J call TRBJ1-2; the D is unclear. The CDR3 runs to 14 residues. Between the trimmed V and J ends, which lost 0 bases and 8 bases, there was a span of 13 bases. Per the germline V gene, CDR1 is MGHDK and CDR2 is SYGVNS. CDR3 sequence: CASSEYGILGGYTF. CDR3 sequence (DNA): TGTGCCAGCAGTGAATACGGCATCCTGGGGGGCTACACCTTC.

This clonotype was detected only a few times. This rearrangement joins TRBV29-1 to TRBJ2-7; 8 bases agree with TRBD2. The ends lost 4 bases at V and 4 bases at J; junction bases unmatched: 12. The CDR3 is 15 residues long. CDR1 and CDR2 (germline): SQVTM, ANQGSEA. CDR3 amino acids: CSVVLSGTSPYEQYF. CDR3 coding DNA: TGCAGCGTTGTGCTGTCGGGGACTAGTCCGTACGAGCAGTACTTC.

The rearrangement links TRBV13 to TRBJ1-1, with D unresolved. V dropped 0 bases and J dropped 1 base, with 9 bases sitting between them. The CDR3 is 15 residues long. Germline CDR1 and CDR2: PRHDT and FYEKMQ (reference sequence). CDR3 sequence: CASSLGTDSNTEAFF. Here the CDR3 DNA reads TGTGCCAGCAGCTTAGGCACGGATTCGAACACTGAAGCTTTCTTT.

Regarding this clonotype: Mismatch with germline at one junction end may stem from a read error. The chain joins TRBV20-1 to TRBJ2-5, with a weak D call TRBD1 (6 bases). Germline V gene lookup returns CDR1 DFQATT and CDR2 SNEGSKA (reference sequence). This CDR3 is built from 12 residues. The CDR3 sequence is CRASTGKRTQYF. The CDR3 DNA reads as TGCCGTGCGTCAACAGGGAAGAGGACCCAGTACTTC.

Many counts were recorded for this clonotype. The V gene is TRBV10-3, the J gene TRBJ2-5; the D gene is possibly TRBD2 (5 bases). Between the trimmed V and J ends, which lost 3 bases and 4 bases, there was a span of 9 bases. The CDR3 is made up of 13 amino acids. CDR1 is ENHRY, CDR2 SYGVKD, per germline. The CDR3 is CAISEDRGETQYF. CDR3 in DNA: TGTGCCATCAGTGAAGACCGGGGAGAGACCCAGTACTTC.

This clonotype was detected once. One end of the junction is discordant with germline, which a read error may explain. V is TRBV4-3 and J is TRBJ1-2; a weak D match, TRBD1 (5 bases). CDR3 size: 16 residues. Looked up from germline, CDR1 is LGHNA and CDR2 is YSLEER. CDR3 loop: CASSPARQLLFYGDTF. CDR3 sequence (DNA): TGCGCCAGCAGCCCCGCACGACAGCTCCTTTTCTATGGCGACACCTTC.

The sample holds a few counts of this clonotype. The genes are TRBV9 and TRBJ2-3, with 10 bases matching TRBD2. CDR1 SGDLS and CDR2 YYNGEE come from the germline V gene. The CDR3 loop spans 19 amino acids. V was clipped by 0 bases and J by 2 bases; unmatched bases: 12. The CDR3 reads CASSVDPLASGGYTDTQYF. The CDR3 DNA reads as TGTGCCAGCAGCGTAGACCCCCTGGCTAGCGGGGGATACACAGATACGCAGTATTTT.